One sample yielded the 10 T cell receptor beta chains listed below, sequenced in a study of blood T cell repertoires in COVID-19. The repertoire was sequenced with immunoSEQ multiplex PCR; TCRdb's copy has only in-frame clones and lacks some. The sample gives 65,000 to 90,000 clones, around 77% of which show up once; about 17% is in the top ten. Sequencing was performed on peripheral blood. These receptor sequences come from a man between 65 and 85 years old with active or convalescent COVID-19.

The chain carries TRBV6-6 and TRBJ2-1; 9 nucleotides match TRBD2. This CDR3 has 16 residues. Trimming at V came to 9 bases and at J to 1 base, leaving 10 bases not matched to a gene. Germline V gene data show CDR1 as MNHNY and CDR2 as SVGAGI (reference sequence). The CDR3: CASGRGGPASYNEQFF. Written as DNA, the CDR3 is TGTGCCAGTGGGCGGGGGGGCCCAGCGTCCTACAATGAGCAGTTCTTC.

The table lists this clone with a count of one. The CDR3 DNA reads TGCAGCGTTGAGCGGGGGCGGCCCTTTGAGCAGTTCTTC. It encodes CSVERGRPFEQFF. The chain carries TRBV29-1 and TRBJ2-1; tentative D call: TRBD2 (7 bases). Per germline, CDR1 SQVTM and CDR2 ANQGSEA. V lost 3 bases and J 9 bases, leaving 15 bases between the germline ends. CDR3 length: 13 residues.

The chain links TRBV5-1 to TRBJ2-1, with D possibly matching TRBD2 (6 bases). Germline lookup yields CDR1 SGHRS and CDR2 YFSETQ. The germline V and J ends were trimmed by 2 bases and 2 bases, with 11 bases remaining between them. The CDR3 is made up of 15 amino acids. The CDR3 loop is CASSFGGSPYNEQFF. CDR3 nucleotides: TGCGCCAGCAGCTTTGGGGGGTCCCCCTACAATGAGCAGTTCTTC.

J is TRBJ1-1 and V is TRBV28, with D possibly matching TRBD1 (5 bases). The CDR3 extends over 13 amino acids. The ends were cut back, 3 bases at V and 3 bases at J, with 8 bases in the middle. Germline V lookup: CDR1 MDHEN, CDR2 SYDVKM. The CDR3 DNA follows: TGTGCCAGCAGTTTGCTACAGGACACTGAAGCTTTCTTT. As protein: CASSLLQDTEAFF.

This chain links TRBV11-2 with TRBJ1-3, with 8 bases matching TRBD1. The length of the CDR3 is 14 residues. Germline CDR1 SGHAT, CDR2 FQNNGV. J lost 7 bases, V lost 3 bases, and 5 bases had no gene match. CDR3 nucleotide sequence: TGTGCCAGCAGCTTGGACAGGGCGGGCAACACCATATATTTT. It translates to CASSLDRAGNTIYF. The full variable domain, its missing parts supplied by reference TRBV11-2 and TRBJ1-3, is EAGVAQSPRYKIIEKRQSVAFWCNPISGHATLYWYQQILGQGPKLLIQFQNNGVVDDSQLPKDRFSAERLKGVDSTLKIQPAKLEDSAVYLCASSLDRAGNTIYFGEGSWLTVV.

This chain joins TRBV28 and TRBJ1-6, with D unclear. The germline CDR1 and CDR2 sequences are MDHEN and SYDVKM. Between the trimmed V and J ends, which lost 6 bases and 5 bases, there was a span of 14 bases. CDR3 length: 15 amino acids. The CDR3 protein is CASRLQGRDNSPLHF. CDR3 nucleotide sequence: TGTGCCAGCAGACTCCAAGGGAGGGATAATTCACCCCTCCACTTT. Full variable domain (missing parts from reference TRBV28 and TRBJ1-6): DVKVTQSSRYLVKRTGEKVFLECVQDMDHENMFWYRQDPGLGLRLIYFSYDVKMKEKGDIPEGYSVSREKKERFSLILESASTNQTSMYLCASRLQGRDNSPLHFGNGTRLTVT.

The rearrangement joins TRBV2 to TRBJ2-2, with D uncertain. The germline V gene encodes CDR1 SNHLY and CDR2 FYNNEI. V dropped 4 bases and J dropped 6 bases, with 6 bases sitting between them. The CDR3 sequence is 12 residues long. This CDR3 is CASSGEAGELFF. In nucleotides, the CDR3 is TGTGCCAGCAGTGGAGAAGCCGGGGAGCTGTTTTTT.

V usage is TRBV28 and J usage is TRBJ1-1, with 7 bases that match TRBD1. The CDR3 has 14 residues. Per germline, CDR1 MDHEN and CDR2 SYDVKM. With V trimmed by 4 bases and J by 0 bases, 2 bases remained unmatched. CDR3 protein: CASSSRGMNTEAFF. The CDR3 DNA reads TGTGCCAGCAGTTCCAGGGGGATGAACACTGAAGCTTTCTTT.

The chain employs TRBV7-2 and TRBJ2-6; 14 bases align to TRBD2. In germline, CDR1 is SGHTA, CDR2 FQGNSA. With 5 bases clipped from V and 1 base from J, the junction kept 7 bases outside the gene matches. The CDR3 length is 19 residues. The CDR3 sequence is CASSRTSGGTTSGANVLTF. DNA of the CDR3: TGTGCCAGCAGCAGGACTAGCGGGGGGACCACTTCTGGGGCCAACGTCCTGACTTTC. The full variable domain, rest sourced from reference TRBV7-2 and TRBJ2-6, is GAGVSQSPSNKVTEKGKDVELRCDPISGHTALYWYRQSLGQGLEFLIYFQGNSAPDKSGLPSDRFSAERTGGSVSTLTIQRTQQEDSAVYLCASSRTSGGTTSGANVLTFGAGSRLTVL.

This clone appeared a few times. V and J are TRBV11-2 and TRBJ1-2; 11 nucleotides line up with TRBD1. V lost 6 bases to trimming and J lost 3 bases; unmatched junction nucleotides: 3. The CDR3 is 14 residues long. Germline V gene data show CDR1 as SGHAT and CDR2 as FQNNGV. CDR3 nucleotides: TGTGCCAGCAGTAAGGGACAGGGGGACTATGGCTACACCTTC. Encoded protein: CASSKGQGDYGYTF.